The 18 T cell receptor beta chains listed next were all sequenced from one sample in a study of blood T cell repertoires in COVID-19. The data were produced by immunoSEQ multiplex PCR, yet TCRdb's version contains in-frame clones alone and is incomplete. Of roughly 100,000 clones listed, roughly nine tenths are singletons. Sequencing input: peripheral blood. The receptors were gathered from a man aged 45-65 years with acute or convalescent COVID-19.

This chain uses TRBV6-4 with TRBJ1-2; D gene uncertain. CDR1 and CDR2 (germline): MRHNA, SNTAGT. V lost 1 base, J lost 8 bases, and 11 bases lay in between. This CDR3 comprises 13 residues. This CDR3 reads CASSDYPGSGYTF. In DNA, the CDR3 is TGTGCCAGCAGTGACTACCCGGGATCCGGCTACACCTTC.

This clone has more than one count but fewer than ten. The V gene is TRBV30, the J gene TRBJ1-1, with TRBD1 matching over 8 bases. Germline V gene sequence: CDR1 GTSNPN, CDR2 SVGIG (reference sequence). This CDR3 is 13 amino acids long. V lost 2 bases, J lost 6 bases, and 5 bases stayed unmatched. CDR3 sequence (DNA): TGTGCCTGGAGTCAGGGGGCGCATCCTGAAGCTTTCTTT. Protein sequence: CAWSQGAHPEAFF.

The rearrangement links TRBV7-7 to TRBJ2-5; D ambiguous. Germline V gives CDR1 SSHAT, CDR2 FNYEAQ (reference sequence). The length of the CDR3 is 12 residues. Trimming shortened V by 8 bases and J by 1 base, and 8 bases separated the two germline ends. The CDR3 loop reads CASGSSQETQYF. The CDR3 DNA reads TGTGCCAGCGGCTCCTCCCAAGAGACCCAGTACTTC.

The genes are TRBV19 and TRBJ2-7; D is possibly TRBD1 (6 bases). Trimming cost V 6 bases and J 2 bases, with 14 bases left between them. This CDR3 spans 14 amino acids. Looked up from germline, CDR1 is LNHDA and CDR2 is SQIVND (reference sequence). This CDR3 reads CASSQQGLTYEQYF. For the CDR3, the DNA is TGTGCCAGTAGCCAACAGGGCCTAACCTACGAGCAGTACTTC.

The chain carries TRBV2 and TRBJ2-3; TRBD1 matches 8 bases. The trim removed 4 bases at V and 0 bases at J, leaving 3 bases unmatched. CDR3 size: 15 residues. Germline V gene sequence: CDR1 SNHLY, CDR2 FYNNEI. The CDR3 protein is CASSADRGSTDTQYF. The CDR3 DNA sequence: TGTGCCAGCAGTGCAGACAGGGGAAGCACAGATACGCAGTATTTT.

This sequence joins TRBV23-1 and TRBJ2-3, with TRBD2 matching 10 bases. TRBV23-1 is flagged as an ORF with uncertain function. With 2 bases clipped from V and 4 bases from J, the junction kept 3 bases outside the gene matches. The CDR3 consists of 15 residues. The CDR3 DNA sequence: TGCGCCAGCAGTCAACCGGGACTAGCGTCAGATACGCAGTATTTT. As protein: CASSQPGLASDTQYF.

The V and J genes are TRBV15 and TRBJ2-4; a possible D gene is TRBD1 (5 bases). The CDR3 is made up of 14 amino acids. Trimming took off 1 base at V and 6 bases at J, with 10 bases between the two ends. CDR1 and CDR2 from the germline V gene are LNHNV and YYDKDF (reference sequence). In DNA, the CDR3 is TGTGCCACCAGCAGAGGACAGAGTCCAAACATTCAGTACTTC. Its translation is CATSRGQSPNIQYF.

Remarks on this clone: The junction differs from germline at one of its ends, possibly a read error. The chain uses TRBV7-9 and TRBJ2-1; 14 bases are a match to TRBD2. Germline assignment: CDR1 SEHNR and CDR2 FQNEAQ (reference sequence). The CDR3 covers 14 residues. The CDR3 DNA reads TGTGCCGGCAGAGGGACTAGCGGGAGTGACCAGCAGTTCTTC. Encoded protein: CAGRGTSGSDQQFF.

This chain links TRBV30 with TRBJ2-6, with TRBD1 as a possible D gene (5 bases). The CDR3 is made up of 14 amino acids. CDR1 is GTSNPN and CDR2 is SVGIG in the germline V gene (reference sequence). V shed 2 bases and J shed 3 bases, with 8 bases lying between them. The CDR3 protein is CAWSRQFGANVLTF. The CDR3 DNA follows: TGTGCCTGGAGTAGACAGTTTGGGGCCAACGTCCTGACTTTC.

The gene calls are TRBV19 and TRBJ1-3; D is undetermined. This CDR3 is built from 13 residues. The ends were cut back, 8 bases at V and 2 bases at J, with 10 bases in the middle. Per germline, CDR1 LNHDA and CDR2 SQIVND (reference sequence). The CDR3 bases are TGTGCCAGTGGGGAGGCCCCTGGAAACACCATATATTTT. This codes for CASGEAPGNTIYF.

CDR3 DNA: TGTGCCAGCTCACTTGGACAGGGAAGCAATCAGCCCCAGCATTTT. It yields the protein CASSLGQGSNQPQHF. The chain employs TRBV18 and TRBJ1-5; 8 nucleotides agree with TRBD1. CDR3 size: 15 residues. After removal of 4 bases from V and 1 base from J, the junction contained 3 bases not matched to a gene. The germline CDR1 and CDR2 sequences are KGHSH and LQKENI.

The chain is built from TRBV4-1 and TRBJ2-7; D is ambiguous. There are 14 residues in the CDR3. Germline CDR1 and CDR2: MGHRA and YSYEKL. Trimming took off 2 bases at V and 2 bases at J, with 10 bases between the two ends. The CDR3 DNA reads TGCGCCAGCAGCCAAAGGATGGGCCCCTACGAGCAGTACTTC. It yields the protein CASSQRMGPYEQYF.

The chain couples TRBV28 to TRBJ1-2; 11 nucleotides align to TRBD1. After removal of 3 bases from V and 5 bases from J, the junction contained 8 bases not matched to a gene. Germline V gene sequence: CDR1 MDHEN, CDR2 SYDVKM. This CDR3 comprises 16 residues. DNA of the CDR3: TGTGCCAGCAGTTTTATCCAGGGACAGGGGGTGTATGGCTACACCTTC. Its protein product is CASSFIQGQGVYGYTF.

This chain connects TRBV4-2 to TRBJ2-7, with 10 bases lining up with TRBD1. The trim removed 3 bases at V and 5 bases at J, leaving 7 bases unmatched. The CDR3 covers 15 residues. Germline V gives CDR1 LGHNA, CDR2 YNFKEQ. CDR3 sequence reads: CASSQQTGGGNEQYF. The CDR3 region has the DNA TGTGCCAGCAGCCAGCAGACAGGGGGCGGGAACGAGCAGTACTTC.

The chain uses TRBV3-1 (or the pseudogene TRBV3-2) and TRBJ2-3; 13 bases match TRBD2. The germline V gene encodes CDR1 LGHDT and CDR2 YNNKEL (reference sequence). The CDR3 is 16 residues long. After removal of 4 bases from V and 4 bases from J, the junction contained 5 bases not matched to a gene. The CDR3 spells CASSPRTSGSADTQYF. In DNA, the CDR3 is TGTGCCAGCAGCCCCCGGACTAGCGGGAGTGCAGATACGCAGTATTTT.

The chain carries TRBV5-1 and TRBJ1-1; no definite D call. The CDR3 is made up of 14 amino acids. Germline V gene sequence: CDR1 SGHRS, CDR2 YFSETQ. Trimming removed 0 bases from V and 1 base from J, with 7 bases in between. The CDR3 nucleotides read TGCGCCAGCAGCTTGGATGCGGGGAACACTGAAGCTTTCTTT. Its protein product is CASSLDAGNTEAFF.

The gene calls are TRBV4-1 and TRBJ2-7; TRBD1 agrees at 9 bases. J gave up 6 bases and V 0 bases, and 6 bases lay outside the gene matches. The CDR3 consists of 15 residues. Germline V gene data show CDR1 as MGHRA and CDR2 as YSYEKL. The DNA for the CDR3 is TGCGCCAGCAGCCAAGAGACAGGGGGAGTCGGCGAGCAGTACTTC. It yields the protein CASSQETGGVGEQYF.

V gene TRBV6-2 or TRBV6-3 combines with J gene TRBJ2-3, with a tentative D call TRBD1 (5 bases). V shed 4 bases and J shed 2 bases, with 16 bases lying between them. The germline V gene encodes CDR1 MNHEY and CDR2 SVGEGT. The CDR3 runs to 16 residues. CDR3 loop: CASSSMTVALTDTQYF. CDR3 bases: TGTGCCAGCAGTTCGATGACAGTCGCTCTCACAGATACGCAGTATTTT.